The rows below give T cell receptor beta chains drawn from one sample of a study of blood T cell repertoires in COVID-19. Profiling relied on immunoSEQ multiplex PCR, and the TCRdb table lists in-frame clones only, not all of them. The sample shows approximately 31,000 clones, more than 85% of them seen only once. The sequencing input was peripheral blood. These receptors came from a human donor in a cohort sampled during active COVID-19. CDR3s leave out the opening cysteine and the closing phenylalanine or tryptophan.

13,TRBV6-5,ASSSGAGDTGELF
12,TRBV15,ATSQDSSNQPQH
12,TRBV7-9,ASSSRTSGDEQF
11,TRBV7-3,ASSKRTQETQY
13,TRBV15,ATSRARGGNQPQH
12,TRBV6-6,ASTLGRAKNIQY
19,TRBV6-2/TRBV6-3,ASSYFGVGSTSPSSYNEQF
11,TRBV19,ASSSGAYNEQF
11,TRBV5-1,ASSSEGLNIQY
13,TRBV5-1,ASSSSSGFYNEQF
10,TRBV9,ASSVTSNEQF
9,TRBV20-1,SASRDSEQF
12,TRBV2,ASSGSVSGNTIY
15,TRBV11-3,ASSPGLAGAEEETQY
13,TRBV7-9,ASSPSGRPENEQF
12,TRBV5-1,ASSEIQGPGELF
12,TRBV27,ASSLLAGAYEQY
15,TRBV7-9,ASSLAMSLAFGYEQY
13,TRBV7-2,ASSVISGSTDTQY
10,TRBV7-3,ASSLNRDRQY
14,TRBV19,ASSLDYRARSYEQY
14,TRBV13,ASSPDPRAGGDTQY
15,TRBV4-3,ASSPEPPGQGYSPLH
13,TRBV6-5,ASSYARAGGGEQY
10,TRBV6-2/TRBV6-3,ASSYDTYEQY
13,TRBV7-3,ASSWGQGSYNEQF
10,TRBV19,ASYSGNTEAF